A single sample is the source of the 28 T cell receptor beta chains below, sequenced in a study of STAT5B mutations in CD4+ large granular lymphocyte leukemia. Repertoires were generated with immunoSEQ multiplex PCR, while TCRdb's copy carries only in-frame clones and drops some. The sample gives 32,000 or so clones, around four fifths of which show up once; around 4.5% is in the top ten. Input material: CD4+ T cells from blood buffy coats. These receptors were obtained from a human donor in good health.

This chain links TRBV11-3 with TRBJ2-7, with D tentatively TRBD1 or TRBD2 (5 bases each). Trimming cost V 5 bases and J 7 bases, with 21 bases left between them. In germline, CDR1 is SGHNT, CDR2 YENEEA. The CDR3 has 15 amino acids. CDR3 amino acids: CASSPSRDRSSEQYF. The CDR3 DNA follows: TGTGCCAGCAGCCCCAGCCGGGACCGCTCGTCGGAGCAGTACTTC.

V and J are TRBV2 and TRBJ2-5; perhaps TRBD2 as D (5 bases). V was shortened by 6 bases and J by 4 bases, with 12 bases between the two germline ends. The CDR3 extends over 13 amino acids. The V gene's germline CDR1 is SNHLY and CDR2 FYNNEI. The CDR3 loop reads CASRGRSAETQYF. DNA of the CDR3: TGTGCCAGCAGGGGGAGAAGCGCAGAGACCCAGTACTTC.

This chain joins TRBV6-5 and TRBJ2-5, with D possibly matching TRBD1 (5 bases). The CDR3 loop spans 13 amino acids. Trimming left V 6 bases short and J 2 bases short, with 10 bases between. The germline gives CDR1 MNHEY, CDR2 SVGAGI. CDR3 nucleotide sequence: TGTGCCAGCAGACAGGACGGTCAAGAGACCCAGTACTTC. This translates into CASRQDGQETQYF.

The chain is built from TRBV21-1 and TRBJ2-2; TRBD1, the D gene given by the table, was not confirmed from the DNA. TRBV21-1 is a documented pseudogene. The CDR3 totals 15 residues. CDR3 amino acids: CASSKYNRKTGELFF. The CDR3 DNA reads as TGTGCCAGCAGCAAATATAACAGGAAGACCGGGGAGCTGTTTTTT.

The chain's CDR3 is CASSLMMSGGFADTQYF. The CDR3 region has the DNA TGTGCCAGCAGCTTAATGATGTCGGGGGGCTTTGCAGATACGCAGTATTTT. The chain couples TRBV7-9 to TRBJ2-3; D is perhaps TRBD2 (7 bases). Per the germline V gene, CDR1 is SEHNR and CDR2 is FQNEAQ (reference sequence). CDR3 length: 17 residues. V lost 2 bases, J lost 4 bases, and 19 bases lay in between.

Here the CDR3 reads CASNILGPIDTQYF. The CDR3 coding sequence is TGTGCCAGCAATATCCTAGGGCCCATAGATACGCAGTATTTT. J is TRBJ2-3 and V is TRBV28; no definite D call. CDR3 length equals 14 residues. Between the trimmed V and J ends, which lost 7 bases and 5 bases, there was a span of 16 bases. Germline V gives CDR1 MDHEN, CDR2 SYDVKM.

The V call is TRBV4-1, the J call TRBJ2-5, with 9 nucleotides matching TRBD1. V lost 0 bases to trimming and J lost 5 bases; unmatched junction nucleotides: 10. Per the germline V gene, CDR1 is MGHRA and CDR2 is YSYEKL. This CDR3 has 17 amino acids. Here the CDR3 reads CASSQDGLTGTGETQYF. The CDR3, as DNA: TGCGCCAGCAGCCAAGATGGGTTAACCGGGACAGGGGAGACCCAGTACTTC.

The CDR3 DNA is TGTGCCAGTAGTATAGGCGGGACGAACACCGGGGAGCTGTTTTTT. Amino acid sequence: CASSIGGTNTGELFF. The V gene is TRBV19, the J gene TRBJ2-2, with D possibly TRBD2 on 6 matching bases. The V end lost 1 base, the J end lost 0 bases, and 6 bases lay between the germline ends. Germline V gene sequence: CDR1 LNHDA, CDR2 SQIVND (reference sequence). The CDR3 extends over 15 amino acids.

This rearrangement joins TRBV27 to TRBJ1-1; D unclear. The CDR3 runs 13 residues. V lost 4 bases to trimming and J lost 6 bases, with 12 bases between them. Germline-derived CDR1 and CDR2 are MNHEY and SMNVEV (reference sequence). Here the CDR3 reads CASSYTGGPEAFF. Written as DNA, the CDR3 is TGTGCCAGCAGTTATACCGGTGGGCCTGAAGCTTTCTTT.

The V gene is TRBV10-3, the J gene TRBJ2-7; D not resolved. V lost 6 bases to trimming and J lost 1 base, with 10 bases between them. Germline-derived CDR1 and CDR2 are ENHRY and SYGVKD. The CDR3 runs 13 residues. This CDR3 reads CAIRAPDSYEQYF. The CDR3 DNA sequence: TGTGCCATCAGGGCCCCAGATTCCTACGAGCAGTACTTC.

The rearrangement links TRBV7-2 to TRBJ2-3; D remains ambiguous. Germline V gene lookup returns CDR1 SGHTA and CDR2 FQGNSA. Trimming took off 1 base at V and 4 bases at J, with 6 bases between the two ends. The CDR3 runs 13 residues. The chain's CDR3 is CASSLEAPDTQYF. The CDR3 coding sequence is TGTGCCAGCAGCTTAGAAGCCCCAGATACGCAGTATTTT.

The rearrangement joins TRBV28 to TRBJ1-2, with D possibly matching TRBD1 (6 bases). Germline assignment: CDR1 MDHEN and CDR2 SYDVKM. V shed 6 bases and J shed 8 bases, with 19 bases lying between them. CDR3 length equals 14 residues. CDR3: CASSPGTQMRGYTF. CDR3 coding DNA: TGTGCCAGCAGCCCCGGGACACAGATGCGCGGCTACACCTTC.

The chain links TRBV2 to TRBJ2-1; 7 bases agree with TRBD2. Losses at the gene ends were 2 bases for V and 3 bases for J; bases not matched to a gene: 7. Germline V lookup: CDR1 SNHLY, CDR2 FYNNEI. CDR3 length: 16 residues. The CDR3 sequence: CASSELGGGSYNEQFF. In DNA form, the CDR3 reads TGTGCCAGCAGTGAACTCGGCGGCGGGAGCTACAATGAGCAGTTCTTC. The whole variable domain, remainder taken from reference TRBV2 and TRBJ2-1, is EPEVTQTPSHQVTQMGQEVILRCVPISNHLYFYWYRQILGQKVEFLVSFYNNEISEKSEIFDDQFSVERPDGSNFTLKIRSTKLEDSAMYFCASSELGGGSYNEQFFGPGTRLTVL.

This clone was counted once. The chain has TRBV7-3 and TRBJ2-7; possible D gene TRBD1, 7 bases. Looked up from germline, CDR1 is SGHTA and CDR2 is FQGTGA. The CDR3 totals 15 residues. V was pared by 5 bases and J by 9 bases, with 23 bases between. CDR3 sequence: CASSQTRAGQGVQYF. DNA for the CDR3: TGTGCCAGCAGCCAAACCAGGGCGGGGCAGGGGGTGCAGTACTTC.

The chain employs TRBV30 and TRBJ2-1, with D hard to call. The CDR3 is made up of 12 amino acids. Per the germline V gene, CDR1 is GTSNPN and CDR2 is SVGIG (reference sequence). Trimming removed 3 bases from V and 7 bases from J, with 10 bases in between. As DNA, the CDR3 is TGTGCCTGGAGGTGGGCAAAAAATGAGCAGTTCTTC. It is translated as CAWRWAKNEQFF.

This chain connects TRBV7-8 to TRBJ2-7; TRBD2 agrees at 9 bases. Germline loops: CDR1 SGHVS, CDR2 FQNEAQ. This CDR3 contains 19 residues. Trimming cost V 1 base and J 2 bases; bases outside gene matches: 15. CDR3 sequence reads: CASSLGRGREGPTPYEQYF. DNA of the CDR3: TGTGCCAGCAGCTTAGGGAGGGGGCGGGAGGGCCCTACCCCCTACGAGCAGTACTTC.

The chain recombines TRBV20-1 with TRBJ2-7; the D is unclear. CDR1 is DFQATT, CDR2 SNEGSKA, per germline (reference sequence). The CDR3 is 10 residues long. Trimming cost V 3 bases and J 7 bases, with 7 bases left between them. The CDR3 loop is CSASIAEQYF. The CDR3 DNA follows: TGCAGTGCTAGTATTGCAGAGCAGTACTTC.

The rearrangement links TRBV7-9 to TRBJ1-5; 9 nucleotides agree with TRBD1. Germline values: CDR1 SEHNR, CDR2 FQNEAQ (reference sequence). The CDR3 is made up of 16 amino acids. Germline trimming cut 1 base from V and 6 bases from J; bases unmatched to any gene: 7. The CDR3 loop reads CASSLGTGEISQPQHF. CDR3 sequence (DNA): TGTGCCAGCAGCTTAGGGACAGGGGAAATTAGTCAGCCCCAGCATTTT.

This clone came up once. The chain uses TRBV6-5 and TRBJ2-7; no definite D call. Germline lookup yields CDR1 MNHEY and CDR2 SVGAGI. Trimming removed 5 bases from V and 2 bases from J, with 13 bases in between. This CDR3 is built from 14 residues. The CDR3 region has the DNA TGTGCCAGCAGTGAAGTGGCGCCTACCTACGAGCAGTACTTC. This gives the protein CASSEVAPTYEQYF.

The CDR3 bases are TGTGCCAGCAGAAGAGAACTAGCGGGAGAAGAGACCCAGTACTTC. It encodes CASRRELAGEETQYF. The V and J genes are TRBV7-9 and TRBJ2-5; 11 bases agree with TRBD2. Germline CDR1 SEHNR, CDR2 FQNEAQ (reference sequence). Losses at the gene ends were 6 bases for V and 3 bases for J; bases not matched to a gene: 6. The length of the CDR3 is 15 residues.

The chain links TRBV19 to TRBJ2-3; D is uncertain. The V end was cut by 3 bases, the J end by 0 bases, with 13 bases between. Germline-derived CDR1 and CDR2 are LNHDA and SQIVND (reference sequence). This CDR3 comprises 16 residues. In nucleotides, the CDR3 is TGTGCCAGTAGTATGAGGTCCCGGCAGAGCACAGATACGCAGTATTTT. It yields the protein CASSMRSRQSTDTQYF.

Worth noting for this clone: One end of the junction is discordant with germline, which a read error may explain. The V gene is TRBV7-9, the J gene TRBJ2-7; possibly TRBD1 for D (6 bases). CDR3 length: 15 amino acids. Germline V CDR1 and CDR2: SEHNR, FQNEAQ (reference sequence). The CDR3 protein is CASSLERQGRYEQYF. For the CDR3, the DNA is TGTGCCAGCAGTTTAGAGAGGCAGGGGCGGTACGAGCAGTACTTC.

The chain couples TRBV5-1 to TRBJ1-1; TRBD1 agrees at 8 bases. This CDR3 contains 16 residues. V was pared by 0 bases and J by 1 base, with 5 bases of the junction left unmatched. In germline, CDR1 is SGHRS, CDR2 YFSETQ. The CDR3 DNA reads as TGCGCCAGCAGCTTGGCAGCAGGGGGCAAGAACACTGAAGCTTTCTTT. This gives the protein CASSLAAGGKNTEAFF.

This chain uses TRBV7-2 with TRBJ2-1, with D perhaps matching TRBD1 or TRBD2 (7 bases each). The CDR3 sequence is 14 residues long. The germline V gene encodes CDR1 SGHTA and CDR2 FQGNSA. V shed 9 bases and J shed 0 bases, with 12 bases lying between them. The CDR3 bases are TGTGCCAGTAAGCGGGACAGCTCCTACAATGAGCAGTTCTTC. This gives the protein CASKRDSSYNEQFF.

The rearrangement uses TRBV28 and TRBJ2-5, with D tentatively TRBD1 (5 bases). V lost 6 bases, J lost 0 bases, and 14 bases lay in between. The CDR3 consists of 15 residues. Germline CDR1 is MDHEN and CDR2 is SYDVKM. The CDR3 region is CASSPLQTDQETQYF. CDR3 nucleotides: TGTGCCAGCAGCCCACTCCAGACAGACCAAGAGACCCAGTACTTC.

V usage is TRBV18 and J usage is TRBJ2-7, with 7 bases matching TRBD2. CDR1 KGHSH and CDR2 LQKENI come from the germline V gene. The CDR3 is 15 residues long. The V segment lost 3 bases and the J segment 2 bases; nucleotides outside the gene matches: 7. In DNA form, the CDR3 reads TGTGCCAGCTCACCGGCGTGGGGGAGGGCCTACGAGCAGTACTTC. It codes for CASSPAWGRAYEQYF.

V gene TRBV13 combines with J gene TRBJ2-7, with 8 positions matching TRBD1. The CDR3 contains 18 residues. Germline assignment: CDR1 PRHDT and CDR2 FYEKMQ (reference sequence). Germline trimming cut 5 bases from V and 2 bases from J; bases unmatched to any gene: 17. CDR3 DNA: TGTGCCAGCAGCCCCTTTGTCCCACAGGGGGTTACCCCCTACGAGCAGTACTTC. Translation gives CASSPFVPQGVTPYEQYF.

The rearrangement uses TRBV18 and TRBJ2-2; D possibly corresponds to TRBD2 (6 bases). Germline V gene lookup returns CDR1 KGHSH and CDR2 LQKENI. This CDR3 has 16 amino acids. V was shortened by 5 bases and J by 0 bases, with 13 bases between the two germline ends. Here the CDR3 DNA reads TGTGCCAGCTCAAAGGAGGGGCTAGCGAACACCGGGGAGCTGTTTTTT. Protein product: CASSKEGLANTGELFF.